This paragraph reports one T cell receptor beta chain. Its antigen is not known. No DNA is shown, since the ends of the CDR3 on it are uncertain; the CDR3 is the one TCRdb lists. The CDR3 length is 20 residues, termini included. CDR1 is SGHVS and CDR2 is FQNEAQ in the germline V gene. The TCR beta CDR3 regions underwent amplification using RNA transcripts as the source. During a first-round RT-PCR of the TCR CDR3, the HTBI primer set was used. MiXCR was run by TCRdb on the multiplex PCR reads, yielding one entry per CDR3 protein. This sample has approximately 46,000 distinct CDR3 sequences; roughly 50% occur once, and the top ten carry roughly a third. This sample was included in a study of T cells in Graves' hyperthyroidism and ophthalmopathy. General study points: The model anticipated ophthalmopathy a median about six months pre-onset.

V and J are TRBV7-8 and TRBJ2-7; TRBD2 is the table's D call and was not checked against the DNA. Input material: peripheral blood or thyroid tissue (not recorded which). The sequence derives from a woman between 45 and 60 years old with Graves' hyperthyroidism. CDR3 residues: CASSIYLCSVEDTRGYEQYF.